What follows is one T cell receptor beta chain and its context. Its antigen is not identified. The sample is drawn from a study of shared clonotypes between healthy human individuals. Study in general: Ranging from 18 to 49 in age, donors were a couple of women and three men. Notes on the study in general: Larger estimated richness was generally recorded for naive subsets relative to memory subsets. Since donors were few, the genetic and exposure-history diversity represented was limited. Researchers sampled blood only, noting tissue repertoires likely differ.

Naive CD8 cells, CD45RO-negative and positively selected for CCR7, excluded terminally differentiated effector memory CD45RA+ cells. Trimming at V came to 6 bases and at J to 3 bases, leaving 8 bases not matched to a gene. The CDR3 consists of 18 residues. Germline lookup yields CDR1 MDHEN and CDR2 SYDVKM. The assay was immunoSEQ multiplex PCR, and TCRdb's table has in-frame clones only and misses some. Here the sample spans about 2.2 million clones, just over 90% being singletons. This receptor was obtained from a man between 18 and 35 years old in good health. Some clones in this sample may be carry-over from other donors' samples. The sample was naive CD8+ T cells from PBMCs. This chain connects TRBV28 to TRBJ2-2; TRBD2 agrees at 15 bases. The CDR3 here is CASSRTSGRESDTGELFF. The CDR3 nucleotides are TGTGCCAGCAGCAGGACTAGCGGGAGGGAGTCGGACACCGGGGAGCTGTTTTTT. Drawing the rest from reference TRBV28 and TRBJ2-2, the complete variable domain is DVKVTQSSRYLVKRTGEKVFLECVQDMDHENMFWYRQDPGLGLRLIYFSYDVKMKEKGDIPEGYSVSREKKERFSLILESASTNQTSMYLCASSRTSGRESDTGELFFGEGSRLTVL.